This TCR beta chain was profiled in a study of response to subunit inactivated influenza vaccine. Via MiXCR, TCRdb re-called the RT-PCR reads, giving one row per CDR3 protein. This table holds roughly 500,000 distinct CDR3 sequences, approximately 15% found once. V shed 5 bases and J shed 0 bases, with 25 bases lying between them. Germline CDR1 SGHRS, CDR2 YFSETQ. The CDR3 extends over 19 amino acids. Study-wide results and limits: That few new T cells are recruited by each seasonal influenza vaccination was the authors' suggestion.

Notes on this clonotype: Its antigen is unidentified.

This chain uses TRBV5-1 with TRBJ2-3; D unresolved. The clonotype originates from a man between 50 and 70 years old who received an inactivated influenza vaccine. This sample comprised CD4+ T cells sorted from PBMCs, obtained less than 30 months after vaccination. CDR3 bases: TGCGCCAGCAGTCCCTCCATGTTGGGTAGGCGCACTAGCACAGATACGCAGTATTTT. Translating gives CASSPSMLGRRTSTDTQYF.